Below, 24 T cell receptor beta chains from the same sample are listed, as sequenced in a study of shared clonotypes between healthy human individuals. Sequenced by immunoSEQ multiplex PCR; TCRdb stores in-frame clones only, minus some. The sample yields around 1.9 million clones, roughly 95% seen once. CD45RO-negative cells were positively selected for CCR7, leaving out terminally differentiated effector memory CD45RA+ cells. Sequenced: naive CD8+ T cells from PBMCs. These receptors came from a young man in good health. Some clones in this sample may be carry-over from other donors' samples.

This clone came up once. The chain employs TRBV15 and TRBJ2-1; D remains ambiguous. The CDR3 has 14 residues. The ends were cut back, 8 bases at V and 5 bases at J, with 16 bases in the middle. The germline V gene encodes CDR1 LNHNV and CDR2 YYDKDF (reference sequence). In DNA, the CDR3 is TGTGCCACCGCTCTTCTTGGGCTTGACAATGAGCAGTTCTTC. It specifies CATALLGLDNEQFF.

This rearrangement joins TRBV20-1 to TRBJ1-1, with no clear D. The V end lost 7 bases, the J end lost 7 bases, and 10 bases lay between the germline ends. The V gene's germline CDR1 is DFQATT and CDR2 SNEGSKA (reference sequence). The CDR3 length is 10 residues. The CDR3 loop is CSVQTSEAFF. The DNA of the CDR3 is TGCAGTGTCCAAACGAGTGAAGCTTTCTTT.

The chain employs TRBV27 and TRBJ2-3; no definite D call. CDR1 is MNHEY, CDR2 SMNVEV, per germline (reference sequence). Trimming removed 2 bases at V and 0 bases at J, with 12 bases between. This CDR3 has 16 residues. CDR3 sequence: CASSLLSARSTDTQYF. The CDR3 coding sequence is TGTGCCAGCAGTTTACTCTCTGCGCGTAGCACAGATACGCAGTATTTT.

CDR3 DNA sequence: TGTGCAAGTCGCTCCGGGACACGCGTGGAGGAAAAACTGTTTTTT. Translated: CASRSGTRVEEKLFF. The chain joins TRBV12-2 to TRBJ1-4; TRBD1 is the table's D call, not checked against the DNA. TRBV12-2 is an annotated pseudogene. This CDR3 comprises 15 residues.

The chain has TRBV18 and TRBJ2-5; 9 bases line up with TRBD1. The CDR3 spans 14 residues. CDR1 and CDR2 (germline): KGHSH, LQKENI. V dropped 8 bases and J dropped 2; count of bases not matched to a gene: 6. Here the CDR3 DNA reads TGTGCCAGCAACAAACAGGGGGCTCAAGAGACCCAGTACTTC. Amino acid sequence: CASNKQGAQETQYF.

This chain's CDR3 is CASSLSGGSVGELFF. CDR3 bases: TGTGCCAGCAGTCTGTCAGGGGGAAGTGTCGGGGAGCTGTTTTTT. The chain has TRBV5-4 and TRBJ2-2; 7 bases agree with TRBD1. Unmatched junction bases numbered 11, after V lost 5 bases and J lost 7 bases. CDR1 and CDR2 (germline): SGHNT, YYREEE (reference sequence). The CDR3 spans 15 residues.

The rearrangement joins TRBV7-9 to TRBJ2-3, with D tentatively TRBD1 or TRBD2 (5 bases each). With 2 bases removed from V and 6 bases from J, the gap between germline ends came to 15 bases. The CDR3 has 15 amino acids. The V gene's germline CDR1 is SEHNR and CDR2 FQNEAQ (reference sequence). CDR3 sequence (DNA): TGTGCCAGCAGCTTACCGGGACCGGGGATGGATACGCAGTATTTT. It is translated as CASSLPGPGMDTQYF.

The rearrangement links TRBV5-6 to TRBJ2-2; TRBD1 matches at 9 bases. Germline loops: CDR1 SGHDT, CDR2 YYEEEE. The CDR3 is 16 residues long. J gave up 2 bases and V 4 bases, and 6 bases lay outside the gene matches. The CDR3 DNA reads TGTGCCAGCAGCCCCTGGGACAGGGTTAACACCGGGGAGCTGTTTTTT. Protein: CASSPWDRVNTGELFF.

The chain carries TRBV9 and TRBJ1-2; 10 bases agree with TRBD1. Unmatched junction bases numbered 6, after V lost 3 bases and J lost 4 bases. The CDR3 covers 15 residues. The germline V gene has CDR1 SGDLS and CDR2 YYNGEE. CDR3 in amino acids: CASSGGTGEFYGYTF. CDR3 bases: TGTGCCAGCAGCGGCGGGACAGGGGAGTTCTATGGCTACACCTTC.

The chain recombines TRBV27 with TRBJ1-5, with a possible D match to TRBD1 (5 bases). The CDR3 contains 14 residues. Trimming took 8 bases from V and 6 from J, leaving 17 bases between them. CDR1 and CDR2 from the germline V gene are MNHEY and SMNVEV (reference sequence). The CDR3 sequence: CASGVWGTVQPQHF. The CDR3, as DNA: TGTGCCAGCGGTGTTTGGGGGACGGTTCAGCCCCAGCATTTT.

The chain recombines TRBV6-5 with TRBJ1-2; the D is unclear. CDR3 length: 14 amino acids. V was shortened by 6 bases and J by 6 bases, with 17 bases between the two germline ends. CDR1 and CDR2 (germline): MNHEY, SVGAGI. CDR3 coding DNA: TGTGCCAGCAGGGGAGTTGGGCAGATACATGGCTACACCTTC. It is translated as CASRGVGQIHGYTF.

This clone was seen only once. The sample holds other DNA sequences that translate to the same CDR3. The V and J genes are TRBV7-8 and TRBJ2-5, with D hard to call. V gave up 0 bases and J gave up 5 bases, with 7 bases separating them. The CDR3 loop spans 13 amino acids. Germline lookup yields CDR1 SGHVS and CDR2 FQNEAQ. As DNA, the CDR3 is TGTGCCAGCAGCTTAGCGCTTGGGGAGACCCAGTACTTC. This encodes CASSLALGETQYF.

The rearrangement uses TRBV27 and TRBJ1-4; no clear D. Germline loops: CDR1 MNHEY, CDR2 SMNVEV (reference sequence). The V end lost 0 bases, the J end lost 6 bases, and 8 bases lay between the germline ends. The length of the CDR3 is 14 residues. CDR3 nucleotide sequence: TGTGCCAGCAGTTTATCCAGTGGTGATGAAAAACTGTTTTTT. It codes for CASSLSSGDEKLFF. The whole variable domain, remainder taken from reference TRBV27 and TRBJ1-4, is EAQVTQNPRYLITVTGKKLTVTCSQNMNHEYMSWYRQDPGLGLRQIYYSMNVEVTDKGDVPEGYKVSRKEKRNFPLILESPSPNQTSLYFCASSLSSGDEKLFFGSGTQLSVL.

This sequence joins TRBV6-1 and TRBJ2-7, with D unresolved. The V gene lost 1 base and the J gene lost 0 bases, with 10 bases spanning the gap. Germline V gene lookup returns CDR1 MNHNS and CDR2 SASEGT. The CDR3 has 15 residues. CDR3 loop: CASSEVGLISYEQYF. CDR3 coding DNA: TGTGCCAGCAGTGAAGTTGGTCTCATCTCCTACGAGCAGTACTTC.

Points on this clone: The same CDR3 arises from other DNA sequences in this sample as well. The CDR3 sequence: CASSVADSSYEQYF. The DNA for the CDR3 is TGTGCCAGCAGCGTAGCAGACAGCTCCTACGAGCAGTACTTC. The chain is built from TRBV9 and TRBJ2-7; tentatively, D is TRBD1 (5 bases). Per germline, CDR1 SGDLS and CDR2 YYNGEE. The CDR3 runs to 14 residues. Trimming took off 0 bases at V and 0 bases at J, with 7 bases between the two ends.

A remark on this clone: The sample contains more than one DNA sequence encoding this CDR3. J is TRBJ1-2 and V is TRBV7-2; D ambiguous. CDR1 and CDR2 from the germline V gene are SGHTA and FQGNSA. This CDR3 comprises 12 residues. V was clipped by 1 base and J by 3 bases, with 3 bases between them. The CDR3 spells CASSLGDYGYTF. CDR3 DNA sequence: TGTGCCAGCAGCTTAGGCGACTATGGCTACACCTTC. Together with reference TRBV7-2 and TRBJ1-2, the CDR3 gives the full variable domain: GAGVSQSPSNKVTEKGKDVELRCDPISGHTALYWYRQSLGQGLEFLIYFQGNSAPDKSGLPSDRFSAERTGGSVSTLTIQRTQQEDSAVYLCASSLGDYGYTFGSGTRLTVV.

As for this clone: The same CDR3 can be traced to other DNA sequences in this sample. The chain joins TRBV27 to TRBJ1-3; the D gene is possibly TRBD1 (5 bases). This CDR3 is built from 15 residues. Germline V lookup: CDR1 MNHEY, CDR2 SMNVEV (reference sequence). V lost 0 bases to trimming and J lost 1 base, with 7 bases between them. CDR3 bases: TGTGCCAGCAGTTTATCGTGGGGGTCTGGAAACACCATATATTTT. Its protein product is CASSLSWGSGNTIYF.

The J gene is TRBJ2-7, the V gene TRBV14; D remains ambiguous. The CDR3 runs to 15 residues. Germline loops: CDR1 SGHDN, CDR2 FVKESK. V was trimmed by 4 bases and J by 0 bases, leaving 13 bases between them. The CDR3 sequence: CASSLGTLSSYEQYF. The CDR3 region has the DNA TGTGCCAGCAGCCTAGGAACGCTCAGCTCCTACGAGCAGTACTTC.

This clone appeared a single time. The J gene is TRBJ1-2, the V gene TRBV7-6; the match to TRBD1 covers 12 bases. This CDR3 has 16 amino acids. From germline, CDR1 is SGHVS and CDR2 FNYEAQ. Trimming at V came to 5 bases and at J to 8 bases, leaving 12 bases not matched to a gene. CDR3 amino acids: CASSKGPGTGGQGYTF. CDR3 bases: TGTGCCAGCAGCAAGGGTCCCGGGACAGGGGGCCAAGGCTACACCTTC.

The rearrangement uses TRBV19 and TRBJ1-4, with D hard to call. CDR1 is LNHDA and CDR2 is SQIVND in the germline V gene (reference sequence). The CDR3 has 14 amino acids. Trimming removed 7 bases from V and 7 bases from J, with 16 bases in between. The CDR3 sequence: CASTETTGGEKLFF. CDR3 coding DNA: TGTGCCAGTACCGAGACTACTGGCGGTGAAAAACTGTTTTTT. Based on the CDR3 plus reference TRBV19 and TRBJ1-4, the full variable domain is DGGITQSPKYLFRKEGQNVTLSCEQNLNHDAMYWYRQDPGQGLRLIYYSQIVNDFQKGDIAEGYSVSREKKESFPLTVTSAQKNPTAFYLCASTETTGGEKLFFGSGTQLSVL.

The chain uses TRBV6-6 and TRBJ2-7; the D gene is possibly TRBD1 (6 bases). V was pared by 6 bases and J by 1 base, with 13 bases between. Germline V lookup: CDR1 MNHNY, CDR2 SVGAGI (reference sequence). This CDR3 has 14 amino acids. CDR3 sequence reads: CASSRSGTSYEQYF. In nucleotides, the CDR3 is TGTGCCAGCAGCCGGTCCGGGACATCCTACGAGCAGTACTTC.

The chain's CDR3 is CASSRGTAYEQYF. The CDR3 coding sequence is TGTGCCAGCAGCCGCGGGACGGCCTACGAGCAGTACTTC. The genes are TRBV6-5 and TRBJ2-7, with D possibly matching TRBD2 (6 bases). The germline gives CDR1 MNHEY, CDR2 SVGAGI. The germline V and J ends were trimmed by 6 bases and 2 bases, with 11 bases remaining between them. The CDR3 totals 13 residues.

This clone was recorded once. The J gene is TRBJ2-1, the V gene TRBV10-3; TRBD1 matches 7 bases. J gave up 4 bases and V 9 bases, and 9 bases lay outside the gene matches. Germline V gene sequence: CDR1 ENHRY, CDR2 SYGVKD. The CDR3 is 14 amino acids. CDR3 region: CAMGAGTVYNEQFF. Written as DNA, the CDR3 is TGTGCCATGGGAGCCGGGACAGTGTACAATGAGCAGTTCTTC.

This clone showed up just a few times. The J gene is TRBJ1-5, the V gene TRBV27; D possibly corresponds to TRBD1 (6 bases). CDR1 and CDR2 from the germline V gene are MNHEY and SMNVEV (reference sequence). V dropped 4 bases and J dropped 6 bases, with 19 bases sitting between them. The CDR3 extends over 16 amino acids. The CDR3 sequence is CASSSRTDPRFQPQHF. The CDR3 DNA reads TGTGCCAGCAGTTCTAGGACAGATCCCCGATTTCAGCCCCAGCATTTT.